One and the same sample provided the 7 T cell receptor beta chains below, sequenced in a study of prognosis after radiotherapy for stage I lung cancer. Amplification of the TCR beta CDR3 (from genomic DNA) was done by two-round multiplex PCR. First-round PCR, the initial amplification, used primers specific to each TRBV and TRBJ gene. TCRdb used MiXCR to reprocess the multiplex PCR reads, holding one entry per CDR3 protein. Of some 19,000 distinct CDR3 sequences in the sample, 45% to 55% are singletons; the top ten hold about 31%. Sequencing was performed on PBMCs, taken before or after stereotactic body radiation therapy (not recorded which). The receptors stem from a donor aged 50 or older with non-small cell lung cancer.

This clonotype was counted a few times. One base away lies a much larger clone, so this may be a sequencing read error. This chain uses TRBV2 with TRBJ1-1; D gene unclear. Germline-derived CDR1 and CDR2 are SNHLY and FYNNEI. V was shortened by 9 bases and J by 7 bases, with 15 bases between the two germline ends. There are 12 residues in the CDR3. The CDR3 region has the DNA TGTGCCAGGGACGGGGATCTGGGTGAAGCTTTCTTT. Residues: CARDGDLGEAFF.

There are many counts of this clonotype. The chain is built from TRBV6-1 and TRBJ1-5; perhaps TRBD1 as D (6 bases). The CDR3 is 15 amino acids. The V end lost 6 bases, the J end lost 0 bases, and 12 bases lay between the germline ends. Germline CDR1 reads MNHNS; CDR2 reads SASEGT. The CDR3, as DNA: TGTGCCAGCAGGACAGGAGGCTATAGCAATCAGCCCCAGCATTTT. This sequence encodes CASRTGGYSNQPQHF.

This clonotype was seen at least ten times. The J gene is TRBJ2-2, the V gene TRBV5-4; D assignment may be TRBD1 or TRBD2 (6 bases each). The germline V gene encodes CDR1 SGHNT and CDR2 YYREEE (reference sequence). Trimming took off 3 bases at V and 7 bases at J, with 13 bases between the two ends. The CDR3 totals 14 residues. CDR3 loop: CASSWEGGHGELFF. The CDR3 nucleotides are TGTGCCAGCAGCTGGGAAGGGGGGCACGGGGAGCTGTTTTTT.

This clonotype was picked up many times. This chain uses TRBV3-1 with TRBJ2-7; D unclear. Per germline, CDR1 LGHDT and CDR2 YNNKEL (reference sequence). The CDR3 contains 15 residues. Trimming cost V 1 base and J 0 bases, with 10 bases left between them. The CDR3 here is CASSQGRLSSYEQYF. CDR3 DNA: TGTGCCAGCAGCCAAGGGCGATTAAGCTCCTACGAGCAGTACTTC.

Ten or more counts support this clonotype. The CDR3 nucleotides are TGTGCCACCAGTGGGGTGGTCGGGGAGCTGTTTTTT. Its protein product is CATSGVVGELFF. The gene calls are TRBV24-1 and TRBJ2-2; unclear D gene. The V gene lost 5 bases and the J gene lost 7 bases, with 7 bases spanning the gap. The CDR3 totals 12 residues. The germline CDR1 and CDR2 sequences are KGHDR and SFDVKD.

This clonotype was recorded at least ten times. The V gene is TRBV27, the J gene TRBJ2-3, with D unresolved. The germline CDR1 and CDR2 sequences are MNHEY and SMNVEV (reference sequence). V lost 4 bases and J lost 2, with 4 bases in between. This CDR3 is built from 12 residues. CDR3 DNA: TGTGCCAGCAGTTCCACCACAGATACGCAGTATTTT. Protein sequence: CASSSTTDTQYF.

As concerns this clonotype: A much larger clonotype is one base distant, so this may be a read error. The rearrangement links TRBV7-9 to TRBJ2-1; TRBD2 might be the D (6 bases). Per the germline V gene, CDR1 is SEHNR and CDR2 is FQNEAQ (reference sequence). This CDR3 is built from 16 residues. V lost 5 bases and J 6 bases, leaving 20 bases between the germline ends. CDR3 bases: TGTGCCAGCAGCCCTCGTGAGTATCGGGAGCTCAATGAGCAGTTCTTC. Its translation is CASSPREYRELNEQFF.